Following are 11 T cell receptor beta chains from one sample sequenced in a study of memory B cells and T cells in multiple sclerosis. Clones were read by immunoSEQ multiplex PCR, and TCRdb kept only the in-frame ones, dropping some. There are about 8,000 clones in the sample; 58% occur only once, and approximately 30% lies in the top ten. Material for sequencing was memory (CD45RO+) CD8+ T cells from blood. These receptors came from a human donor with multiple sclerosis.

The table lists this clone with a count of one. The V call is TRBV14, the J call TRBJ2-1; D not resolved. Germline V gene sequence: CDR1 SGHDN, CDR2 FVKESK. The CDR3 has 12 residues. Trimming removed 0 bases from V and 9 bases from J, with 6 bases in between. The CDR3 here is CASSQDPREQFF. In nucleotides, the CDR3 is TGTGCCAGCAGCCAAGATCCGCGTGAGCAGTTCTTC.

This clone came up a few times. The rearrangement joins TRBV6-6 to TRBJ1-5; D gene unclear. Germline CDR1 reads MNHNY; CDR2 reads SVGAGI (reference sequence). The V gene lost 8 bases and the J gene lost 2 bases, with 10 bases spanning the gap. The CDR3 consists of 13 residues. The CDR3 loop is CASLSSRNQPQHF. The CDR3 nucleotides are TGTGCCAGCCTCTCCAGTCGCAATCAGCCCCAGCATTTT.

This clone appeared a few times. The rearrangement links TRBV6-4 to TRBJ2-3; 11 bases are shared with TRBD1. Germline CDR1 is MRHNA and CDR2 is SNTAGT. Trimming took 6 bases from V and 4 from J; bases not matched to a gene: 3. CDR3 length equals 14 residues. CDR3 DNA: TGTGCCAGCAGCGGACAGGGGGCACCAGATACGCAGTATTTT. Its protein product is CASSGQGAPDTQYF.

This clone has a handful of counts. Within the sample, other DNA sequences also encode this same CDR3. This sequence joins TRBV4-1 and TRBJ1-5; no firm D call. V lost 0 bases, J lost 3 bases, and 6 bases lay in between. CDR3 size: 14 residues. The V gene's germline CDR1 is MGHRA and CDR2 YSYEKL. CDR3 DNA: TGCGCCAGCAGCCAAGAACAGTCCAATCAGCCCCAGCATTTT. Its translation: CASSQEQSNQPQHF.

The gene calls are TRBV14 and TRBJ1-3; D not resolved. The germline V and J ends were trimmed by 8 bases and 0 bases, with 14 bases remaining between them. Germline V gene data show CDR1 as SGHDN and CDR2 as FVKESK. The CDR3 length is 15 residues. The CDR3 DNA reads TGTGCCAGCCGACCGGGAACCTTCTCTGGAAACACCATATATTTT. This gives the protein CASRPGTFSGNTIYF.

The rearrangement uses TRBV5-4 and TRBJ1-1; no firm D call. This CDR3 has 13 amino acids. Trimming stripped 0 bases from V and 3 bases from J, with 6 bases between. CDR1 and CDR2 (germline): SGHNT, YYREEE (reference sequence). The CDR3 sequence: CASSLAGYTEAFF. Written as DNA, the CDR3 is TGTGCCAGCAGCTTGGCGGGGTACACTGAAGCTTTCTTT.

The V gene is TRBV10-3, the J gene TRBJ2-1, with D possibly TRBD2 on 5 matching bases. Germline V gives CDR1 ENHRY, CDR2 SYGVKD. CDR3 size: 13 residues. The V end lost 3 bases, the J end lost 9 bases, and 12 bases lay between the germline ends. The CDR3 sequence: CAISDLLEGEQFF. The CDR3 DNA follows: TGTGCCATCAGTGATCTCCTAGAGGGTGAGCAGTTCTTC.

The chain combines TRBV7-6 with TRBJ2-1; D may be TRBD1 (5 bases). The V gene lost 0 bases and the J gene lost 9 bases, with 18 bases spanning the gap. Germline lookup yields CDR1 SGHVS and CDR2 FNYEAQ. This CDR3 region has 16 residues. DNA for the CDR3: TGTGCCAGCAGCTTAGCGAACGCCGGAATCCAGGGTGAGCAGTTCTTC. It yields the protein CASSLANAGIQGEQFF.

This clone is medium-sized (0.01 to 0.1%) in the sample. This chain's CDR3 is CAGGTGDETQYF. CDR3 in DNA: TGTGCCGGAGGGACAGGGGATGAGACCCAGTACTTC. The chain has TRBV5-8 and TRBJ2-5, with 10 bases lining up with TRBD1. The trim removed 10 bases at V and 5 bases at J, leaving 5 bases unmatched. The CDR3 is 12 amino acids. CDR1 SGHTS and CDR2 YDEGEE come from the germline V gene.

The rearrangement joins TRBV10-2 to TRBJ1-1; D gene unclear. With 2 bases removed from V and 1 base from J, the gap between germline ends came to 5 bases. The V gene's germline CDR1 is WSHSY and CDR2 SAAADI. The CDR3 runs to 13 residues. The CDR3 nucleotides are TGCGCCAGCAGTGAGGGCAGGAACACTGAAGCTTTCTTT. This translates into CASSEGRNTEAFF.

The rearrangement uses TRBV9 and TRBJ2-1, with 7 bases matching TRBD2. CDR3 size: 15 residues. In germline, CDR1 is SGDLS, CDR2 YYNGEE. V lost 0 bases and J lost 8; bases outside the gene matches: 8. Written as DNA, the CDR3 is TGTGCCAGCAGCGTAGGAGGTCTACGGGGGGATGAGCAGTTCTTC. Residues: CASSVGGLRGDEQFF.